This T cell receptor beta chain was recovered during a study of blood T cells in healthy people across ages (dated by TCRdb to about 2015). Study-level background: Template switching captured roughly one uniquely barcoded TCR beta cDNA molecule per two T cells in model experiments. To avoid experimental bias, donors of different ages were randomly spread across the sequencing lanes. Donors were grouped into four age groups: young (average about 15 years), middle-aged (about 40), aged (about 60) and long-lived (approximately 78). To track age-related changes in TCR beta repertoire diversity, the study relied on deep sequencing normalized with unique cDNA molecular identifiers. Using the same blood draw, the study looked at two additional independent replicas of 1 million unique cDNA reads for two donors, one aged 18 to 29 and the other aged 80 or older. Findings and caveats that apply to the study as a whole: Estimates of total diversity from one million sequenced T cells were regarded as lower bounds and underestimates. Conclusive comparison of naive and antigen-experienced compartments was prevented by the profiling of bulk unsorted PBMCs. Donor CMV infection status was unknown, potentially confounding age-related changes in expanded clonotypes. Observed TCR beta diversity per million T cells fell roughly linearly with age, and a significant reduction was already apparent by age about 43. There was a strong correlation between observed TCR beta diversity and the percentage of naive T cells measured by flow cytometry. The long-lived group showed more naive CD4+ T cells, fewer expanded clones and increased TCR diversity than the aged group, suggesting age selection.

The library was prepared using 5' RACE. Sequencing instrument: Illumina HiSeq 2500. A second PCR of roughly 7 to 12 cycles was run with a J-beta primer mix and a sample-barcoded 5' primer. A template-switch 5' adaptor carrying 12 random nucleotides introduced a unique molecular identifier onto each TCR beta cDNA molecule. Each sample yielded at least 3 million CDR3-containing paired-end reads. All of the RNA was converted into first-strand cDNA using the Mint cDNA synthesis kit, with a TRBC-specific oligonucleotide serving as the primer. All cDNA was treated with uracil-DNA glycosylase and then went through a first 18-cycle PCR with the universal primers M1SS and BC2_uni_R. The study's own analysis went as follows. For normalization, 1 million high-quality reads were randomly selected from each sample, with every read carrying a distinct molecular identifier. Reads sharing molecular identifiers were discarded rather than binned into consensus sequences. MiTCR, run with a Q25 quality threshold and the strictest error-elimination algorithm, handled CDR3 identification, clonotype clustering and error correction. A nonparametric unseen species model using Euler transformation provided a lower-bound estimate of total TCR beta diversity. The raw public reads went through TCRdb reprocessing: fastp at Q25, MiXCR clone calling, in-frame beta chains kept. One record per CDR3 amino acid sequence lists the most common genes and DNA. The authors' filters were not applied to this entry. The sample data list 730,000 or so distinct CDR3 sequences, and around 38% of these were observed just once. Of the sample, approximately 31% falls within the top ten clones.

Deletion took 1 base off V and 13 bases off J, with a span of 29 bases between the germline ends. The CDR3 starts with the cysteine, ends with the phenylalanine, and has 18 residues. Only CDR3 DNA is held: 54 bases, read in frame from base 1. Sequences LGHDT (CDR1) and YNNKEL (CDR2) are obtained from the germline V gene (reference sequence). Donors were 40 or so systemically healthy Caucasian individuals from Russia aged roughly 6 to 95 years. Each donor gave roughly 9.5 milliliters of peripheral blood, collected into EDTA-treated Vacutainer tubes. Ficoll-Paque density-gradient centrifugation was used to isolate PBMCs, with at least 6.5 million obtained per sample. Total RNA was extracted from PBMCs with Trizol reagent, with at least 6 micrograms obtained per sample. The percentages of naive CD45RAhigh/CD27high T cells were determined by flow cytometry on a PBMC aliquot from every donor. The sample holds a few counts of this clonotype. Which antigen it targets is not known. Qualities for individual bases were not recorded, and no much larger clone is one base off.

The receptor was derived from a man older than 75 in good health. Sequenced: blood. The chain was built from TRBV3-1 and TRBJ2-1, with no confident D gene call. The CDR3 sequence is CASSQGNARRGMRETQFF. The bases are TGTGCCAGCAGCCAAGGAAACGCTAGGCGAGGTATGCGAGAGACCCAGTTCTTC.